The 5 T cell receptor beta chains reported below all come from one sample, sequenced in a study of shared clonotypes between healthy human individuals. The table came from immunoSEQ multiplex PCR; TCRdb's copy has only in-frame clones and leaves some out. Among about 1 million clones listed, roughly 80% were seen once. The specimen was memory CD4+ T cells sorted from blood. Stated subset: CD45RA-negative fraction. These receptors were taken from a man aged 18 to 30 in good health.

This sequence joins TRBV18 and TRBJ1-6; 7 bases agree with TRBD1. V dropped 6 bases and J dropped 9; count of bases not matched to a gene: 11. Germline values: CDR1 KGHSH, CDR2 LQKENI. The CDR3 has 15 residues. CDR3 DNA: TGTGCCAGCTCCCAGGAGACAGGGAACGGTTCACCCCTCCACTTT. The encoded protein is CASSQETGNGSPLHF.

This chain links TRBV7-2 with TRBJ2-3, with D tentatively TRBD1 or TRBD2 (5 bases each). V lost 7 bases and J lost 0, with 14 bases in between. This CDR3 region has 15 residues. From germline, CDR1 is SGHTA and CDR2 FQGNSA. The CDR3 sequence is CASTSLGVSTDTQYF. Written as DNA, the CDR3 is TGTGCCAGCACCTCCCTGGGGGTTAGCACAGATACGCAGTATTTT.

The rearrangement links TRBV6-6 to TRBJ1-2; a weak D match, TRBD1 (6 bases). In germline, CDR1 is MNHNY, CDR2 SVGAGI (reference sequence). The V end was cut by 8 bases, the J end by 7 bases, with 17 bases between. There are 13 residues in the CDR3. For the CDR3, the DNA is TGTGCCAGCCAGGGGTGGGGCAGCCTTGGCTACACCTTC. It is translated as CASQGWGSLGYTF.

The chain links TRBV21-1 to TRBJ1-5; TRBD1 was called by the table and not checked on the DNA. TRBV21-1 is an annotated pseudogene. The CDR3 spans 19 residues. The chain's CDR3 is CASRGNRDSHWFGNQPQHF. As DNA, the CDR3 is TGTGCCAGCAGGGGAAACCGGGACAGCCATTGGTTCGGCAATCAGCCCCAGCATTTT.

In its sample, this clone was seen once. This chain connects TRBV19 to TRBJ2-4; TRBD2 matches 7 bases. The trim removed 0 bases at V and 1 base at J, leaving 9 bases unmatched. CDR3 length equals 18 residues. The germline CDR1 and CDR2 sequences are LNHDA and SQIVND (reference sequence). CDR3 in amino acids: CASSIDAMGEGAKNIQYF. The CDR3 DNA follows: TGTGCCAGTAGTATAGATGCTATGGGGGAGGGCGCCAAAAACATTCAGTACTTC.